This T cell receptor beta chain was recovered during a study of T cell responses to AZD1222 COVID-19 vaccine. TCRdb's table, derived via immunoSEQ multiplex PCR, lists solely in-frame clones and lacks some. Altogether tens of thousands of clones are present, 70% to 90% being singletons, with the ten largest covering 19%. The CDR3 sequence is 14 residues long. Trimming took 4 bases from V and 5 from J, leaving 14 bases between them. CDR1 and CDR2 from the germline V gene are MNHEY and SMNVEV (reference sequence). The source of this sequence is an adult in good health. The sequencing used peripheral blood, collected on day 0 of AZD1222 vaccination. V and J are TRBV27 and TRBJ1-1; D perhaps matches TRBD1 (5 bases). The CDR3 bases are TGTGCCAGCAGTTCCTGGGGGGTCGGGACTGAAGCTTTCTTT. This translates into CASSSWGVGTEAFF.